This is a list of T cell receptor beta chains from one sample in a study of blood T cell repertoires in COVID-19. Libraries were prepared by immunoSEQ multiplex PCR; TCRdb keeps only in-frame clonotypes and omits some of them. In the table there are around 200,000 clones, about 88% of which are singletons. Input material: peripheral blood. The receptors derive from a woman over 75 with acute or convalescent COVID-19. Each CDR3 is given with its conserved first and last residue. Each record gives: J gene, V gene, CDR3 protein.

TRBJ1-1,TRBV7-9,CASSPDRVKAFF
TRBJ2-7,TRBV4-3,CASSQVVAPYEQYF
TRBJ2-3,TRBV5-1,CASSFGTSGRASTDTQYF
TRBJ1-2,TRBV11-2,CASRGQGNGGYTF
TRBJ1-2,TRBV18,CASSAPRDSYGYTF
TRBJ1-1,TRBV18,CASSPPTGLNTEAFF
TRBJ1-5,TRBV19,CASIGTGGGRPQHF
TRBJ2-5,TRBV29-1,CSVGPEETQYF
TRBJ1-1,TRBV4-1,CASSKNQGYTEAFF
TRBJ1-6,TRBV14,CASSQGREYSPLHF
TRBJ2-1,TRBV28,CASSLPTSGRNEQFF
TRBJ2-3,TRBV5-1,CASSPAAGLYGTDTQYF
TRBJ2-1,TRBV19,CATSGTSGSNEQFF
TRBJ2-1,TRBV6-5,CASSQRTVTYNEQFF
TRBJ2-5,TRBV5-1,CASSATGKETQYF
TRBJ2-7,TRBV28,CASSSWRRLAGAEQYF
TRBJ2-7,TRBV3-1/TRBV3-2,CASSQREEQYF
TRBJ2-2,TRBV2,CASTTLRATGELFF
TRBJ1-5,TRBV13,CASSLPGLNQPQHF
TRBJ2-5,TRBV7-2,CASSLFPQQETQYF
TRBJ2-2,TRBV29-1,CSGPQEMSNTGELFF
TRBJ1-2,TRBV28,CASSSAGDGGVTNYGYTF